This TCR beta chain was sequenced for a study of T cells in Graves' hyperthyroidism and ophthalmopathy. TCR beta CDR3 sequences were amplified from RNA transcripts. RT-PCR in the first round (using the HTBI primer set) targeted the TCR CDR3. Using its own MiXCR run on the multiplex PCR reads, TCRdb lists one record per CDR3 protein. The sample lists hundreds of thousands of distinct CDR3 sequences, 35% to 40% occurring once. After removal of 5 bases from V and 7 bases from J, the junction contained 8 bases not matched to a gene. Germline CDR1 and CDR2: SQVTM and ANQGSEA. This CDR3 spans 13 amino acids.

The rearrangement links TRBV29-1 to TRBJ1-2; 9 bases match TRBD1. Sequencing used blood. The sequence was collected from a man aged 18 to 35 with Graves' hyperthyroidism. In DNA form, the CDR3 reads TGCAGCGTTCGTACAGGGGGCTCGGGTGGCTACACCTTC. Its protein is CSVRTGGSGGYTF.